This is a list of T cell receptor beta chains from one sample in a study of T cell responses to AZD1222 COVID-19 vaccine. The protocol was immunoSEQ multiplex PCR, while the TCRdb copy is restricted to in-frame clones and leaves out a portion. Here the sample spans 140,000 or so clones, around nine tenths being singletons. The material sequenced was peripheral blood, taken 28 days after the second AZD1222 dose. The source is an adult who received the AZD1222 COVID-19 vaccine. Both conserved end residues are part of each CDR3. D genes are given only for firm matches. Not all rows give a size; the values are once, few, many and, for expanded clones, a class.

v_call	j_call	d_call	clone_size	cdr3_aa	cdr3_nt
TRBV9	TRBJ1-2	TRBD1	once	CASSVNTQGALGYTF	TGTGCCAGCAGCGTGAACACTCAGGGGGCGCTGGGCTACACCTTC
TRBV30	TRBJ2-7	.	.	CAWSVPTAAIPYEQYF	TGTGCCTGGAGTGTACCGACGGCAGCGATTCCTTACGAGCAGTACTTC
TRBV12-5	TRBJ2-1	TRBD2	.	CASGQTSGRGLGSYNEQFF	TGTGCTAGTGGCCAAACTAGCGGGAGGGGCTTGGGCTCCTACAATGAGCAGTTCTTC
TRBV28	TRBJ2-5	.	.	CASSLGGLGPDQETQYF	TGTGCCAGCAGTTTAGGGGGGCTGGGCCCGGATCAAGAGACCCAGTACTTC
TRBV7-2	TRBJ2-3	.	once	CASTFFPTRRDTQYF	TGTGCCAGCACCTTTTTCCCTACCCGACGGGATACGCAGTATTTT
TRBV3-1/TRBV3-2	TRBJ1-1	.	.	CASSPFQRGRMNTEAFF	TGTGCCAGCAGCCCTTTTCAACGGGGCCGCATGAACACTGAAGCTTTCTTT
TRBV6-2/TRBV6-3	TRBJ2-7	TRBD1	few	CASSYSGQGFSFEQYF	TGTGCCAGCAGTTACTCGGGACAGGGGTTTAGTTTTGAGCAGTACTTC
TRBV4-1	TRBJ1-1	.	many	CASGPFEGGWTEAFF	TGCGCCAGCGGACCTTTCGAGGGGGGCTGGACTGAAGCTTTCTTT
TRBV5-6	TRBJ2-7	.	.	CASSFSYEQYF	TGTGCCAGCAGCTTCAGCTACGAGCAGTACTTC
TRBV5-4	TRBJ1-4	.	.	CASSSKKTGFNEKLFF	TGTGCCAGCAGCTCCAAAAAGACAGGTTTTAATGAAAAACTGTTTTTT
TRBV15	TRBJ1-1	.	.	CATSRRKNTEAFF	TGTGCCACCAGCAGGCGGAAGAACACTGAAGCTTTCTTT
TRBV6-2/TRBV6-3	TRBJ1-1	.	.	CASSYNPQGTEAFF	TGTGCCAGCAGTTACAACCCGCAGGGGACTGAAGCTTTCTTT
TRBV6-6	TRBJ2-7	.	.	CASSYSPGSSYEQYF	TGTGCCAGCAGTTACTCCCCCGGGAGCTCCTACGAGCAGTACTTC
TRBV29-1	TRBJ2-4	TRBD1	.	CSVEPWDRSFKNIQYF	TGCAGCGTTGAACCCTGGGACAGATCTTTCAAAAACATTCAGTACTTC
TRBV18	TRBJ1-1	.	.	CASSPGWQGRGNTEAFF	TGTGCCAGCTCACCAGGTTGGCAGGGCAGGGGGAACACTGAAGCTTTCTTT
TRBV5-1	TRBJ1-1	.	.	CASSSTPGRLEAFF	TGCGCCAGCAGCTCAACTCCGGGACGATTGGAAGCTTTCTTT
TRBV29-1	TRBJ2-3	.	.	CSVVGGHGTDTQYF	TGCAGCGTTGTCGGGGGTCACGGCACAGATACGCAGTATTTT
TRBV4-3	TRBJ2-7	TRBD1	.	CASSQVTTGGQGEQYF	TGCGCCAGCAGCCAAGTCACAACAGGGGGCCAAGGGGAGCAGTACTTC
TRBV18	TRBJ2-5	.	.	CATTYQETQYF	TGTGCCACCACGTACCAAGAGACCCAGTACTTC
TRBV6-5	TRBJ2-7	TRBD2	.	CASSQREVYEQYF	TGTGCCAGCAGCCAGCGGGAGGTCTACGAGCAGTACTTC
TRBV9	TRBJ1-5	TRBD1	once	CASSLTGTGNQPQHF	TGTGCCAGCAGCCTAACCGGGACAGGCAATCAGCCCCAGCATTTT
TRBV3-1/TRBV3-2	TRBJ1-3	.	few	CASSFTSSSGNTIYF	TGTGCCAGCAGCTTTACCTCAAGCTCTGGAAACACCATATATTTT
TRBV5-5	TRBJ2-7	TRBD2	few	CASSWTGTSGRGSYEQYF	TGTGCCAGCAGCTGGACCGGGACTAGCGGGAGAGGGTCCTACGAGCAGTACTTC
TRBV4-3	TRBJ2-1	.	.	CASSQGGPGYEQFF	TGCGCCAGCAGCCAGGGAGGCCCGGGCTATGAGCAGTTCTTC
TRBV7-8	TRBJ1-1	.	.	CASSLREFAEAFF	TGTGCCAGCAGCTTACGAGAGTTCGCTGAAGCTTTCTTT
TRBV15	TRBJ1-2	.	.	CATRLERETWANYGYTF	TGTGCCACCAGACTCGAAAGGGAAACGTGGGCTAACTATGGCTACACCTTC
TRBV5-1	TRBJ2-3	TRBD1	.	CASSLGGSGGSTDTQYF	TGCGCCAGCAGCTTGGGGGGCTCAGGGGGTTCCACAGATACGCAGTATTTT
TRBV15	TRBJ2-7	.	.	CATNTGSSYEQYF	TGTGCCACAAACACAGGGAGCTCCTACGAGCAGTACTTC
TRBV28	TRBJ2-7	.	.	CASRGRAYEQYF	TGTGCCAGCAGGGGCAGGGCCTACGAGCAGTACTTC